This TCR beta chain came from a study of blood T cells in healthy people across ages. In germline, CDR1 is SGHNT, CDR2 YENEEA. The CDR3 totals 16 residues. Between the trimmed V and J ends, which lost 5 bases and 5 bases, there was a span of 19 bases. Regarding the study as a whole: Per million T cells, TCR beta diversity dropped roughly linearly as age increased.

This clonotype was detected a few times. Its antigen is unknown. Each donor gave approximately 9.5 milliliters of peripheral blood. The use of a sample-barcoded 5' primer and a J-beta primer mix characterized a second PCR of about 6 to 11 cycles. Using its own MiXCR run on the 5' RACE reads, TCRdb lists one record per CDR3 protein. The repertoire includes approximately 1,700,000 distinct CDR3 sequences, about 39% of them detected once, and roughly 23% sits in the top ten. This sequence was found in a human donor in good health. Material: blood. The genes are TRBV11-3 and TRBJ2-1; D remains ambiguous. The CDR3 spells CASSQPSGYGNNEQFF. In DNA, the CDR3 is TGTGCCAGCAGCCAACCATCCGGATATGGGAACAATGAGCAGTTCTTC. Filled out from reference TRBV11-3 and TRBJ2-1, the complete variable domain reads EAGVVQSPRYKIIEKKQPVAFWCNPISGHNTLYWYLQNLGQGPELLIRYENEEAVDDSQLPKDRFSAERLKGVDSTLKIQPAELGDSAVYLCASSQPSGYGNNEQFFGPGTRLTVL.